A single sample gave rise to the 8 T cell receptor beta chains below, sequenced in a study of blood T cell repertoires in COVID-19. Profiled with immunoSEQ multiplex PCR; TCRdb holds only in-frame clones, not every one. Altogether 130,000 to 150,000 clones are present, 75% to 85% being singletons, with the ten largest covering under 15%. The source material was peripheral blood. The receptor set was obtained from a man between 60 and 75 years old with active or convalescent COVID-19.

J is TRBJ2-3 and V is TRBV9; 11 nucleotides match TRBD2. The CDR3 runs to 15 residues. Looked up from germline, CDR1 is SGDLS and CDR2 is YYNGEE. After removal of 4 bases from V and 5 bases from J, the junction contained 6 bases not matched to a gene. CDR3 sequence (DNA): TGTGCCAGCAGCCAGACTAGCGGGACACGAGATACGCAGTATTTT. Its translation is CASSQTSGTRDTQYF.

The chain employs TRBV28 and TRBJ1-5; maybe TRBD1 (6 bases). Between the trimmed V and J ends, which lost 6 bases and 4 bases, there was a span of 16 bases. Germline lookup yields CDR1 MDHEN and CDR2 SYDVKM. CDR3 length equals 15 residues. CDR3 sequence: CASRGSGGRNQPQHF. The CDR3 region has the DNA TGTGCCAGCAGGGGCAGTGGGGGCCGTAATCAGCCCCAGCATTTT.

CDR3 loop: CASSPSGDTGELFF. Written as DNA, the CDR3 is TGCGCCAGCAGCCCCAGCGGGGACACCGGGGAGCTGTTTTTT. The V gene is TRBV5-1, the J gene TRBJ2-2, with 7 positions matching TRBD2. The V gene end was trimmed by 4 bases and the J gene end by 3 bases; junction bases not matched to a gene: 3. Germline CDR1 reads SGHRS; CDR2 reads YFSETQ. CDR3 length: 14 residues.

V is TRBV7-9 and J is TRBJ2-3, with TRBD2 identical over 9 bases. V dropped 6 bases and J dropped 5; count of bases not matched to a gene: 6. Germline values: CDR1 SEHNR, CDR2 FQNEAQ (reference sequence). The CDR3 contains 14 residues. CDR3 residues: CASSSSGAGDTQYF. The DNA for the CDR3 is TGTGCCAGCAGTTCTAGCGGGGCGGGAGATACGCAGTATTTT. The full variable domain, in which reference TRBV7-9 and TRBJ2-3 provide the parts outside the CDR3, is DTGVSQNPRHKITKRGQNVTFRCDPISEHNRLYWYRQTLGQGPEFLTYFQNEAQLEKSRLLSDRFSAERPKGSFSTLEIQRTEQGDSAMYLCASSSSGAGDTQYFGPGTRLTVL.

This clone was seen a handful of times. This chain uses TRBV4-2 with TRBJ2-7; a weak D match, TRBD1 (6 bases). V lost 4 bases to trimming and J lost 2 bases, with 9 bases between them. The length of the CDR3 is 13 residues. Per germline, CDR1 LGHNA and CDR2 YNFKEQ. Here the CDR3 DNA reads TGTGCCAGCAGCCGGGACACGACCTACGAGCAGTACTTC. Translated: CASSRDTTYEQYF.

The chain employs TRBV14 and TRBJ1-1; D is perhaps TRBD1 (5 bases). CDR1 and CDR2 from the germline V gene are SGHDN and FVKESK. The CDR3 is made up of 13 amino acids. V shed 5 bases and J shed 1 base, with 8 bases lying between them. CDR3 sequence reads: CASSFDRNTEAFF. The CDR3 nucleotides read TGTGCCAGCAGCTTCGACAGGAACACTGAAGCTTTCTTT.

This clone was detected once. The genes are TRBV5-4 and TRBJ1-6; 8 nucleotides align to TRBD1. Germline V gene data show CDR1 as SGHNT and CDR2 as YYREEE (reference sequence). Trimming removed 5 bases from V and 10 bases from J; junction bases left unmatched: 8. The CDR3 has 14 residues. The CDR3: CASSTKQGDSPLHF. CDR3 nucleotides: TGTGCCAGCAGTACAAAACAGGGGGACTCACCCCTCCACTTT.

The sample holds one count of this clone. V and J are TRBV5-1 and TRBJ2-7; D perhaps matches TRBD2 (6 bases). From germline, CDR1 is SGHRS and CDR2 YFSETQ. V lost 2 bases and J lost 4, with 19 bases in between. The CDR3 loop spans 16 amino acids. This chain's CDR3 is CASSLRESSLNYEQYF. The DNA of the CDR3 is TGCGCCAGCAGCTTACGGGAGAGCAGTTTGAATTACGAGCAGTACTTC.